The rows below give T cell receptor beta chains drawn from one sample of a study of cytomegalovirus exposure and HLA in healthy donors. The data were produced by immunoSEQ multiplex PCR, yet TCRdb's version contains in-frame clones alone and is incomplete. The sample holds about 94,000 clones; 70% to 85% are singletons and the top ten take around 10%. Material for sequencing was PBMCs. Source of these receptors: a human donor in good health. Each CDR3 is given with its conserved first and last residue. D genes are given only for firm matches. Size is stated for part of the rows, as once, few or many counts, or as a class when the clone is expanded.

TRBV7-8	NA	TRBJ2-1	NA	CASSPPRYNEQFF	TGTGCCAGCAGCCCCCCCAGGTACAATGAGCAGTTCTTC
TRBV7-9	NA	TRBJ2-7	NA	CASSLSTMENEQYF	TGTGCCAGCAGCTTATCGACCATGGAGAACGAGCAGTACTTC
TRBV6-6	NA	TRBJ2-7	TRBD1	CASRYGQGASSYEQYF	TGTGCCAGCAGGTACGGACAGGGGGCCAGCTCCTACGAGCAGTACTTC
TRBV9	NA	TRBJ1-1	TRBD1	CASSVGQGALDTEAFF	TGTGCCAGCAGCGTAGGGCAGGGGGCGTTGGACACTGAAGCTTTCTTT
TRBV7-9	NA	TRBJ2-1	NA	CASSLAGSYNEQFF	TGTGCCAGCAGCTTAGCGGGCAGCTACAATGAGCAGTTCTTC
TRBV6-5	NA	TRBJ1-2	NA	CASSDSRGGYGYTF	TGTGCCAGCAGTGACAGCCGAGGGGGCTATGGCTACACCTTC
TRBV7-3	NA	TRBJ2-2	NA	CASSPGKGAATGELFF	TGTGCCAGCAGCCCAGGAAAAGGGGCTGCCACCGGGGAGCTGTTTTTT
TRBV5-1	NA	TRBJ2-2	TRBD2	CASSLGLAGGSTGELFF	TGCGCCAGCAGCTTGGGACTAGCGGGAGGGAGCACCGGGGAGCTGTTTTTT
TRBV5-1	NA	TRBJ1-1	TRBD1	CASSWDRPGTEAFF	TGCGCCAGCAGCTGGGACAGGCCAGGAACTGAAGCTTTCTTT
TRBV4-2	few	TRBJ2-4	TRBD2	CASSQAGTSGKNIQYF	TGTGCCAGCAGCCAAGCTGGGACTAGCGGGAAAAACATTCAGTACTTC
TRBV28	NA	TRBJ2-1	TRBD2	CASSLASGTFNEQFF	TGTGCCAGCAGTTTGGCTAGCGGGACTTTCAATGAGCAGTTCTTC
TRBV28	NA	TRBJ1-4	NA	CASRGGRLNEKLFF	TGTGCCAGCAGGGGAGGACGTCTCAATGAAAAACTGTTTTTT
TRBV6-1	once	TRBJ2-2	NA	CASRGTSNTGELFF	TGTGCCAGCAGAGGGACTTCGAACACCGGGGAGCTGTTTTTT
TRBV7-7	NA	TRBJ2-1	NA	CASSRDTGSSYNEQFF	TGTGCTAGCAGTCGAGACACAGGGAGCTCCTACAATGAGCAGTTCTTC
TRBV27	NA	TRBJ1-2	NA	CASSFSVNYGYTF	TGTGCCAGCAGTTTCTCGGTTAACTATGGCTACACCTTC
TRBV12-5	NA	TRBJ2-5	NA	CASGTSQGRGWETQYF	TGTGCTAGTGGAACATCCCAGGGACGGGGGTGGGAGACCCAGTACTTC
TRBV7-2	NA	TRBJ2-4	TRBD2	CASSLKGGAGQNIQYF	TGTGCCAGCAGCTTAAAGGGAGGGGCAGGGCAAAACATTCAGTACTTC
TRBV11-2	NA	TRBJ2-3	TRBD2	CASSLATSGHFTDTQYF	TGTGCCAGCAGCTTAGCAACTAGCGGTCATTTCACAGATACGCAGTATTTT
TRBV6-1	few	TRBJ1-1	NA	CASSRQADTEAFF	TGTGCCAGCAGTCGACAGGCGGACACTGAAGCTTTCTTT
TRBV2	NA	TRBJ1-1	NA	CASSPTGNTEAFF	TGTGCCAGCAGTCCGACAGGGAACACTGAAGCTTTCTTT
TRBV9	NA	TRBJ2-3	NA	CASSVVGLNTDTQYF	TGTGCCAGCAGCGTAGTCGGACTGAACACAGATACGCAGTATTTT
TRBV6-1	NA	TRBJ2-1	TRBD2	CASSQVGRGSNEQFF	TGTGCCAGCAGCCAAGTCGGGAGGGGGTCCAATGAGCAGTTCTTC
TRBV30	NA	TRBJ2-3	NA	CARSADGGTDTQYF	TGTGCACGGAGTGCCGACGGGGGCACAGATACGCAGTATTTT
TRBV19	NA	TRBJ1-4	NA	CASSVDKTATNEKLFF	TGTGCCAGTAGTGTCGACAAGACCGCAACTAATGAAAAACTGTTTTTT
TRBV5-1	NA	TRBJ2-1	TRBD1	CASRATGGGFDEQFF	TGCGCCAGCCGAGCGACAGGGGGAGGTTTCGATGAGCAGTTCTTC
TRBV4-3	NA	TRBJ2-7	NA	CASSQEPRGSYEQYF	TGCGCCAGCAGCCAAGAACCTCGGGGCTCCTACGAGCAGTACTTC
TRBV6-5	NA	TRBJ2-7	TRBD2	CASSYGGVGSYEQYF	TGTGCCAGCAGTTATGGGGGGGTTGGTTCCTACGAGCAGTACTTC
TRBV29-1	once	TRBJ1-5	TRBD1	CSVGQGVQPQHF	TGCAGCGTTGGACAGGGCGTTCAGCCCCAGCATTTT
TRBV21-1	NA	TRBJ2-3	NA	CALTGTSGMIDTQYF	TGTGCGTTGACCGGGACTAGCGGGATGATAGATACGCAGTATTTT
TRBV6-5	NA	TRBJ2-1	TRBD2	CASSPYSGGAREQFF	TGTGCCAGCAGCCCGTATAGCGGGGGGGCCCGTGAGCAGTTCTTC
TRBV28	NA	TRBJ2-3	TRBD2	CVSSLYGGGPTDTQYF	TGTGTCAGCAGTTTATACGGGGGAGGGCCCACAGATACGCAGTATTTT
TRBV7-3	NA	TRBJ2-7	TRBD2	CASSLLAGGFYEQYF	TGTGCCAGCAGCTTACTAGCGGGAGGTTTCTACGAGCAGTACTTC
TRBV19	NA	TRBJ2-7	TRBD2	CASSGGEGLKQYF	TGTGCCAGTAGTGGGGGGGAGGGACTCAAGCAGTACTTC
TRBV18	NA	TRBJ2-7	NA	CASSPQGGERGEQYF	TGTGCCAGCTCTCCTCAGGGAGGAGAAAGGGGCGAGCAGTACTTC
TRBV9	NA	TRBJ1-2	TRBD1	CASSISGQLNYGYTF	TGTGCCAGCAGCATCTCGGGACAGCTTAACTATGGCTACACCTTC
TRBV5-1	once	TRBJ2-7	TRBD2	CASSLGASGGDEQYF	TGCGCCAGCAGCTTGGGGGCCAGCGGGGGGGACGAGCAGTACTTC
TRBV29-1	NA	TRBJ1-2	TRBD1	CSAVGGTGRSFF	TGCAGCGCGGTTGGAGGGACAGGGAGAAGCTTCTTC
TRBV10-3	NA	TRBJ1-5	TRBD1	CASGQGAQGNQPQHF	TGTGCCAGCGGGCAGGGGGCGCAGGGCAATCAGCCCCAGCATTTT
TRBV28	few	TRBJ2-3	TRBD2	CASSPTWPRERNTDTQYF	TGTGCCAGCAGCCCCACGTGGCCGCGGGAGAGAAACACAGATACGCAGTATTTT